Following are 20 T cell receptor beta chains from one sample sequenced in a study of blood T cell repertoires in COVID-19. The method was immunoSEQ multiplex PCR; TCRdb's version includes in-frame clones alone and lacks a portion of them. The data show about 210,000 clones, with 85% to 90% seen just once and around 1.3% held by the top ten. The material sequenced was PBMCs or T cells enriched from blood (not recorded which). These receptors all come from a man aged 30 to 45 who had recovered from COVID-19.

This clone was detected many times. CDR3 sequence: CASSLGTSGASVNEQFF. DNA for the CDR3: TGTGCCAGCAGCTTAGGGACTAGCGGAGCGAGTGTCAATGAGCAGTTCTTC. This chain uses TRBV7-9 with TRBJ2-1, with TRBD2 matching 10 bases. The CDR3 loop spans 17 amino acids. Per germline, CDR1 SEHNR and CDR2 FQNEAQ (reference sequence). The V gene end was trimmed by 1 base and the J gene end by 6 bases; junction bases not matched to a gene: 9.

The chain uses TRBV7-9 and TRBJ2-7, with 8 bases lining up with TRBD2. The J segment lost 3 bases and the V segment lost 5 bases, leaving 6 bases of the junction unmatched. Germline CDR1 SEHNR, CDR2 FQNEAQ (reference sequence). The CDR3 covers 14 residues. The CDR3 region has the DNA TGTGCCAGCAGCACCACTAGCGGACTCTACGAGCAGTACTTC. It specifies CASSTTSGLYEQYF.

The chain links TRBV21-1 to TRBJ1-2; TRBD1, the table's D call, was not compared with the DNA. TRBV21-1 is a known pseudogene. There are 12 residues in the CDR3. The CDR3 DNA sequence: TGTGCCAGAGGACAGGGTAACTATGGCTACACCTTC. Protein sequence: CARGQGNYGYTF.

This chain joins TRBV20-1 and TRBJ2-1, with TRBD2 matching over 9 bases. Germline-derived CDR1 and CDR2 are DFQATT and SNEGSKA (reference sequence). There are 15 residues in the CDR3. V trimming: 3 bases; J trimming: 3 bases; junction bases outside the gene matches: 6. DNA of the CDR3: TGCAGTGCTAGTCCTCCTAGCGGGGTCTACAATGAGCAGTTCTTC. It yields the protein CSASPPSGVYNEQFF.

Only one count was recorded for this clone. V gene TRBV2 combines with J gene TRBJ2-2, with D tentatively TRBD1 (5 bases). The V gene's germline CDR1 is SNHLY and CDR2 FYNNEI. This CDR3 region has 13 residues. The ends were cut back, 8 bases at V and 1 base at J, with 8 bases in the middle. The CDR3 DNA follows: TGTGCCAGCCAAGGGGAGAACACCGGGGAGCTGTTTTTT. Its protein product is CASQGENTGELFF.

The rearrangement uses TRBV11-2 and TRBJ2-7; D call uncertain. The CDR3 extends over 11 amino acids. V was pared by 5 bases and J by 3 bases, with 5 bases between. CDR1 and CDR2 from the germline V gene are SGHAT and FQNNGV. The CDR3 loop is CASSTYYEQYF. In DNA, the CDR3 is TGTGCCAGCAGCACCTACTACGAGCAGTACTTC.

This chain uses TRBV29-1 with TRBJ1-1; 8 bases line up with TRBD1. Trimming cost V 6 bases and J 7 bases; bases outside gene matches: 7. The CDR3 length is 12 residues. Germline V gene lookup returns CDR1 SQVTM and CDR2 ANQGSEA. The CDR3 DNA reads TGCAGCGTAGGACAGGGTAGTGGTGAAGCTTTCTTT. Translated, it gives CSVGQGSGEAFF.

V usage is TRBV5-5 and J usage is TRBJ2-7, with D possibly being TRBD1 (5 bases). Germline V gives CDR1 SGHKS, CDR2 YYEKEE (reference sequence). The CDR3 is 11 amino acids. V shed 1 base and J shed 11 bases, with 10 bases lying between them. The DNA of the CDR3 is TGTGCCAGCAGCTTGTCACTCAGGGAGTACTTC. Its translation is CASSLSLREYF.

The chain carries TRBV3-1 (or the pseudogene TRBV3-2) and TRBJ2-3, with 7 bases lining up with TRBD2. The CDR3 length is 15 residues. The germline CDR1 and CDR2 sequences are LGHDT and YNNKEL (reference sequence). V gave up 5 bases and J gave up 0 bases; unmatched junction bases: 5. The CDR3 sequence is CASSGLGPSTDTQYF. The CDR3 coding sequence is TGTGCCAGCAGCGGACTAGGTCCTAGCACAGATACGCAGTATTTT.

This sequence joins TRBV7-2 and TRBJ1-4, with 7 bases lining up with TRBD1. Germline lookup yields CDR1 SGHTA and CDR2 FQGNSA. V was clipped by 5 bases and J by 6 bases; unmatched bases: 6. This CDR3 has 14 residues. The CDR3 here is CASSRDSSYEKLFF. The CDR3 DNA reads TGTGCCAGCAGCCGGGACAGTTCCTATGAAAAACTGTTTTTT. The full variable domain, in which reference TRBV7-2 and TRBJ1-4 provide the parts outside the CDR3, is GAGVSQSPSNKVTEKGKDVELRCDPISGHTALYWYRQSLGQGLEFLIYFQGNSAPDKSGLPSDRFSAERTGGSVSTLTIQRTQQEDSAVYLCASSRDSSYEKLFFGSGTQLSVL.

The chain couples TRBV5-4 to TRBJ1-1, with D hard to call. V lost 0 bases to trimming and J lost 6 bases, with 12 bases between them. Germline CDR1 is SGHNT and CDR2 is YYREEE (reference sequence). CDR3 length: 14 amino acids. CDR3 region: CASSLEMGSPEAFF. Written as DNA, the CDR3 is TGTGCCAGCAGCTTGGAGATGGGGAGTCCTGAAGCTTTCTTT.

The V gene is TRBV20-1, the J gene TRBJ2-7; D uncertain. This CDR3 spans 10 amino acids. V was trimmed by 5 bases and J by 4 bases, leaving 6 bases between them. Germline V gives CDR1 DFQATT, CDR2 SNEGSKA (reference sequence). The CDR3 region is CSAGNYEQYF. In DNA, the CDR3 is TGCAGTGCTGGCAATTACGAGCAGTACTTC.

V and J are TRBV2 and TRBJ1-2; 7 bases match TRBD1. CDR1 is SNHLY and CDR2 is FYNNEI in the germline V gene. The CDR3 is made up of 13 amino acids. V lost 8 bases, J lost 1 base, and 4 bases stayed unmatched. CDR3: CASGDSYNYGYTF. The CDR3 region has the DNA TGTGCCAGCGGGGACAGCTATAACTATGGCTACACCTTC.

This clone appeared a single time. The V call is TRBV4-2, the J call TRBJ2-3; 10 nucleotides align to TRBD2. V shed 4 bases and J 5 bases; nucleotides not matched to a gene: 9. The CDR3 is made up of 16 amino acids. Germline CDR1 and CDR2: LGHNA and YNFKEQ. The CDR3 region has the DNA TGTGCCAGCAGCCGGAAAGCGGGGGGGCGGGGAGATACGCAGTATTTT. Translating gives CASSRKAGGRGDTQYF.

The gene calls are TRBV7-9 and TRBJ2-5, with 8 bases that match TRBD1. CDR3 length equals 15 residues. V gave up 3 bases and J gave up 5 bases; unmatched junction bases: 8. Germline values: CDR1 SEHNR, CDR2 FQNEAQ (reference sequence). The CDR3 nucleotides are TGTGCCAGCAGCTTGGCAGGGGGCATTGAGGAGACCCAGTACTTC. As protein: CASSLAGGIEETQYF.

The chain employs TRBV5-6 and TRBJ1-6; perhaps TRBD1 as D (5 bases). Trimming pared 4 bases from V and 8 bases from J, leaving 13 bases between. CDR1 SGHDT and CDR2 YYEEEE come from the germline V gene. The CDR3 runs 14 residues. In DNA, the CDR3 is TGTGCCAGCAGCGTACCAGGGTTGTATTCACCCCTCCACTTT. Amino acid sequence: CASSVPGLYSPLHF.

The CDR3 region has the DNA TGTGCCAGCGGGCTTCGGGAGACCCAGTACTTC. Translated, it gives CASGLRETQYF. V usage is TRBV28 and J usage is TRBJ2-5; D is uncertain. This CDR3 region has 11 residues. V shed 8 bases and J shed 5 bases, with 9 bases lying between them. Per germline, CDR1 MDHEN and CDR2 SYDVKM.

The chain couples TRBV27 to TRBJ2-3; 7 nucleotides agree with TRBD2. V lost 2 bases to trimming and J lost 2 bases; unmatched junction nucleotides: 4. Looked up from germline, CDR1 is MNHEY and CDR2 is SMNVEV (reference sequence). The CDR3 has 15 amino acids. CDR3 sequence (DNA): TGTGCCAGCAGTTTACTAGCGGTGCCCACAGATACGCAGTATTTT. Translation: CASSLLAVPTDTQYF.

Only one count was recorded for this clone. The rearrangement joins TRBV7-8 to TRBJ2-1; 11 bases are shared with TRBD2. The germline V gene has CDR1 SGHVS and CDR2 FQNEAQ. With 7 bases clipped from V and 4 bases from J, the junction kept 6 bases outside the gene matches. The CDR3 contains 15 residues. CDR3 residues: CASNSGRVQYNEQFF. The DNA for the CDR3 is TGTGCCAGCAATAGCGGGAGGGTCCAGTACAATGAGCAGTTCTTC.

The chain carries TRBV27 and TRBJ2-1; 9 bases are shared with TRBD1. The V and J ends lost 7 bases and 0 bases, in that order; junction bases with no gene match: 16. Germline loops: CDR1 MNHEY, CDR2 SMNVEV (reference sequence). The CDR3 consists of 19 residues. The CDR3 bases are TGTGCCAGCAAAACCGGGACAGGGTTCTGGGACGTCTCCTACAATGAGCAGTTCTTC. It is translated as CASKTGTGFWDVSYNEQFF.